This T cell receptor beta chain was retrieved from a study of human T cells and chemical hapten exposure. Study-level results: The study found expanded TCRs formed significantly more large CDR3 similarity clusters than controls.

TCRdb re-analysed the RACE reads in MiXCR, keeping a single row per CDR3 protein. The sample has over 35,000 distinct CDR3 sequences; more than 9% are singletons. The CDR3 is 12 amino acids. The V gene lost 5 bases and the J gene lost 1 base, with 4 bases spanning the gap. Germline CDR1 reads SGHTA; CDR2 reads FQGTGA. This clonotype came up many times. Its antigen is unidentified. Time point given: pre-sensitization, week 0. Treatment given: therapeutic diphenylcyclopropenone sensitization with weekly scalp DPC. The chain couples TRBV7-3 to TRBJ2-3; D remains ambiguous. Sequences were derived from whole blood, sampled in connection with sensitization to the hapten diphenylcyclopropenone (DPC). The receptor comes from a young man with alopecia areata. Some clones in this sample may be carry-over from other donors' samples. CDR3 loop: CASSPRTDTQYF. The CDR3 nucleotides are TGTGCCAGCAGCCCACGCACAGATACGCAGTATTTT.